This T cell receptor (beta chain) was captured by sequencing in a study of T cell changes during pregnancy in multiple sclerosis. Only in-frame clones appear in the TCRdb table, and some are missing; sequencing was by immunoSEQ multiplex PCR. The top ten clones hold 3.2% of a sample with 55,000 to 80,000 clones, over 85% of them seen once. This CDR3 is 14 amino acids long. V dropped 4 bases and J dropped 2 bases, with 8 bases sitting between them. Germline CDR1 MNHNY, CDR2 SVGAGI (reference sequence). This chain uses TRBV6-6 with TRBJ1-4, with D tentatively TRBD1 (6 bases). The TCR originated in a female donor with multiple sclerosis, enrolled in a pregnancy study. The specimen comprised CD8+ T cells from peripheral blood mononuclear cells, sampled in the second trimester of pregnancy. The CDR3 bases are TGTGCCAGCAGTTTAACAGGGACTAATGAAAAACTGTTTTTT. The encoded protein is CASSLTGTNEKLFF.